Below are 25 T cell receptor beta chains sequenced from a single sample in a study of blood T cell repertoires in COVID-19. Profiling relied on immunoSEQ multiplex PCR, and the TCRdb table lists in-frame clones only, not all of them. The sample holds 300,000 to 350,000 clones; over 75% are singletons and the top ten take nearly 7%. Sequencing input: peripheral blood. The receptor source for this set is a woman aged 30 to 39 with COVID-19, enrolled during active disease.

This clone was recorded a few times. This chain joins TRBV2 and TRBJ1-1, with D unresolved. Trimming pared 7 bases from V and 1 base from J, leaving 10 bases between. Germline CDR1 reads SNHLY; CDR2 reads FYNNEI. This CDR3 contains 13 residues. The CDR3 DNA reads TGTGCCAGCACGTGGCGGGAGAACACTGAAGCTTTCTTT. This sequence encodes CASTWRENTEAFF.

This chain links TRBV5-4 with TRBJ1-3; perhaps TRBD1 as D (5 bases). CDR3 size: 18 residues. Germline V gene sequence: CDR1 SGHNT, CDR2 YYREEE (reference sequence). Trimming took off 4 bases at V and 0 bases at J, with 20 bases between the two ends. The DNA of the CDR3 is TGTGCCAGCAGCCCCGGGGGTAGTGGACTCTTCTCTGGAAACACCATATATTTT. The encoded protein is CASSPGGSGLFSGNTIYF.

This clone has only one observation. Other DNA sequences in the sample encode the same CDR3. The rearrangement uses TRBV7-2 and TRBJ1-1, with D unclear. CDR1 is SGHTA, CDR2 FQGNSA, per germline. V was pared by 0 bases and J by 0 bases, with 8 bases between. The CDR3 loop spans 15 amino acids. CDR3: CASSLAGRVNTEAFF. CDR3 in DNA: TGTGCCAGCAGCTTAGCAGGGCGGGTGAACACTGAAGCTTTCTTT.

The CDR3: CATSERRGVAYEQYF. The CDR3 coding sequence is TGTGCCACCAGTGAGAGGAGGGGAGTGGCCTACGAGCAGTACTTC. This chain uses TRBV24-1 with TRBJ2-7; tentatively, D is TRBD2 (6 bases). Germline lookup yields CDR1 KGHDR and CDR2 SFDVKD. The V end was cut by 4 bases, the J end by 2 bases, with 14 bases between. The CDR3 extends over 15 amino acids.

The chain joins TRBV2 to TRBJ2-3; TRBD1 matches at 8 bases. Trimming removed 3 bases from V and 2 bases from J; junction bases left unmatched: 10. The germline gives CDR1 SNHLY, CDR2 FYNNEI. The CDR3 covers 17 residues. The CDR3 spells CASSEIQTGGFTDTQYF. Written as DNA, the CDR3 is TGTGCCAGCAGTGAGATACAAACAGGGGGATTCACAGATACGCAGTATTTT.

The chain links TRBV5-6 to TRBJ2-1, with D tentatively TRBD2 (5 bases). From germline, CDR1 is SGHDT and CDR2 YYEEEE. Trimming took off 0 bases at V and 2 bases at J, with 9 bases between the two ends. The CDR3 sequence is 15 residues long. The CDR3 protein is CASSLARTAYNEQFF. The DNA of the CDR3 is TGTGCCAGCAGCTTGGCCCGGACTGCCTACAATGAGCAGTTCTTC.

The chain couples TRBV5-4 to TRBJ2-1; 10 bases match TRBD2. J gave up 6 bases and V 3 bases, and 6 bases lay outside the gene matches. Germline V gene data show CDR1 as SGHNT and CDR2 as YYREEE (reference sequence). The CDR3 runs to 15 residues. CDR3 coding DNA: TGTGCCAGCAGCTCCGGGACTAGCGCGACCAATGAGCAGTTCTTC. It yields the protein CASSSGTSATNEQFF.

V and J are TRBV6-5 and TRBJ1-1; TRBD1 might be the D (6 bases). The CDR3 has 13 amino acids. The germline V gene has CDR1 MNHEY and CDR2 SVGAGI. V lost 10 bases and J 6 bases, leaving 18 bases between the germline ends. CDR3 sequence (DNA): TGTGCCATTCTTGGCAGGGGATCACCTGAAGCTTTCTTT. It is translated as CAILGRGSPEAFF.

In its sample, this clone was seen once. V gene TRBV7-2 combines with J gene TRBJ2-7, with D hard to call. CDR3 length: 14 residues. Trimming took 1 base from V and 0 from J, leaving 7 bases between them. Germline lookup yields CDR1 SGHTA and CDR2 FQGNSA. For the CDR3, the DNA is TGTGCCAGCAGCTTAGGGGTAGCCTCCTACGAGCAGTACTTC. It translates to CASSLGVASYEQYF. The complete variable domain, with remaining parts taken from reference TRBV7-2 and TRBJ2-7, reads GAGVSQSPSNKVTEKGKDVELRCDPISGHTALYWYRQSLGQGLEFLIYFQGNSAPDKSGLPSDRFSAERTGGSVSTLTIQRTQQEDSAVYLCASSLGVASYEQYFGPGTRLTVT.

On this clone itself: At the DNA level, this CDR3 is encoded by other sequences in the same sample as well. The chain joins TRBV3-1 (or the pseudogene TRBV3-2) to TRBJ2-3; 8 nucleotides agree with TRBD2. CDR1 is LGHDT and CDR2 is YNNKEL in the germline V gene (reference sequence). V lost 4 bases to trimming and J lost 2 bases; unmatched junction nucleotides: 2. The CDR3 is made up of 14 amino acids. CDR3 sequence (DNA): TGTGCCAGCAGCCGCGGGGGGTCCACAGATACGCAGTATTTT. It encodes CASSRGGSTDTQYF.

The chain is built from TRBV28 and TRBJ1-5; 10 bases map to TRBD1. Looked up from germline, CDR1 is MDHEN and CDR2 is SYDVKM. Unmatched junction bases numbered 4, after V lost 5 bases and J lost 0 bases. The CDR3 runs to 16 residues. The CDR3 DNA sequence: TGTGCCAGCAGTGGGACAGGGGATTATAGCAATCAGCCCCAGCATTTT. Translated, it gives CASSGTGDYSNQPQHF.

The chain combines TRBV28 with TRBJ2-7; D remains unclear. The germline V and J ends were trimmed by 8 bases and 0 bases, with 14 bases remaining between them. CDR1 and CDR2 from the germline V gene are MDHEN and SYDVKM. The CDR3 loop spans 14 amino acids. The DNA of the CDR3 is TGTGCCAGCCATCCGCCCCGGTCCTCCTACGAGCAGTACTTC. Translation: CASHPPRSSYEQYF.

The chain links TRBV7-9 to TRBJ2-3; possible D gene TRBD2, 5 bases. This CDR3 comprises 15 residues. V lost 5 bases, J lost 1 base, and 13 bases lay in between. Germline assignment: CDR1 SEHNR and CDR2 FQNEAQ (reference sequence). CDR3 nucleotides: TGTGCCAGCAGCCGTGAGAGGGTAGGCACAGATACGCAGTATTTT. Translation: CASSRERVGTDTQYF.

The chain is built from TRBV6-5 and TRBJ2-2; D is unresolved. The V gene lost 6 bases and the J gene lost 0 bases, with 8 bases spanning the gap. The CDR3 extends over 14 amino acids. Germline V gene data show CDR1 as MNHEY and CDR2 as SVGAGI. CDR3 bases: TGTGCCAGCAGGGAGTCCCCGAACACCGGGGAGCTGTTTTTT. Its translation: CASRESPNTGELFF.

The CDR3 region is CASSFTSGRAYEQYF. The CDR3 DNA follows: TGCGCCAGCAGCTTCACTAGCGGGAGGGCGTACGAGCAGTACTTC. The genes are TRBV5-1 and TRBJ2-7; 13 bases line up with TRBD2. The V and J ends lost 2 bases and 4 bases, in that order; junction bases with no gene match: 3. The CDR3 contains 15 residues. The germline V gene has CDR1 SGHRS and CDR2 YFSETQ. The variable domain in full, completed from reference TRBV5-1 and TRBJ2-7, reads KAGVTQTPRYLIKTRGQQVTLSCSPISGHRSVSWYQQTPGQGLQFLFEYFSETQRNKGNFPGRFSGRQFSNSRSEMNVSTLELGDSALYLCASSFTSGRAYEQYFGPGTRLTVT.

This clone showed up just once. In DNA, the CDR3 is TGTGCCAGCTCAGCAGGGGGAGCTGAAGCTTTCTTT. This translates into CASSAGGAEAFF. The chain joins TRBV18 to TRBJ1-1; 7 bases fit TRBD1. Germline lookup yields CDR1 KGHSH and CDR2 LQKENI. This CDR3 is 12 amino acids long. With 5 bases clipped from V and 6 bases from J, the junction kept 3 bases outside the gene matches.

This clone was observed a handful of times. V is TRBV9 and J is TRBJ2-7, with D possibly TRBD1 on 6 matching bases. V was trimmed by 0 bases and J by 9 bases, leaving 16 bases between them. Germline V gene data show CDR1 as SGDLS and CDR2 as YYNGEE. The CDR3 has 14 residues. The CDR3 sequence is CASSVDAGAVGQYF. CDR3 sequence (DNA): TGTGCCAGCAGCGTAGACGCAGGGGCGGTGGGGCAGTACTTC. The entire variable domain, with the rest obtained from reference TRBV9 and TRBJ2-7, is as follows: DSGVTQTPKHLITATGQRVTLRCSPRSGDLSVYWYQQSLDQGLQFLIQYYNGEERAKGNILERFSAQQFPDLHSELNLSSLELGDSALYFCASSVDAGAVGQYFGPGTRLTVT.

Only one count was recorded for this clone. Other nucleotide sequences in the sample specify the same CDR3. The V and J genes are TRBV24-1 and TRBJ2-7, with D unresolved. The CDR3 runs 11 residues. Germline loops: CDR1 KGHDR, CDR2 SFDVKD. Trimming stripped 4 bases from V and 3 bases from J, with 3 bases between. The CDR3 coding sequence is TGTGCCACCAGTGACCGCTACGAGCAGTACTTC. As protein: CATSDRYEQYF.

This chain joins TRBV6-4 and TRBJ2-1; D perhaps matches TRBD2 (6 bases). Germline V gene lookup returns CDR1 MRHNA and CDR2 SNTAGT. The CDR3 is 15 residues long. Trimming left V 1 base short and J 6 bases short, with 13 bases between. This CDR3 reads CASSDWPGVSNEQFF. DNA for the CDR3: TGTGCCAGCAGTGACTGGCCGGGAGTGAGCAATGAGCAGTTCTTC.

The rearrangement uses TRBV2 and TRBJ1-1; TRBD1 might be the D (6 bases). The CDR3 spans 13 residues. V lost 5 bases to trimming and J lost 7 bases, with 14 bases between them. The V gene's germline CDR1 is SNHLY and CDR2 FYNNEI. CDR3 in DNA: TGTGCCAGCAGTTACAGGGAAAGAGTTGAAGCTTTCTTT. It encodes CASSYRERVEAFF. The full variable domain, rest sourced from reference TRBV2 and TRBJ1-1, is EPEVTQTPSHQVTQMGQEVILRCVPISNHLYFYWYRQILGQKVEFLVSFYNNEISEKSEIFDDQFSVERPDGSNFTLKIRSTKLEDSAMYFCASSYRERVEAFFGQGTRLTVV.

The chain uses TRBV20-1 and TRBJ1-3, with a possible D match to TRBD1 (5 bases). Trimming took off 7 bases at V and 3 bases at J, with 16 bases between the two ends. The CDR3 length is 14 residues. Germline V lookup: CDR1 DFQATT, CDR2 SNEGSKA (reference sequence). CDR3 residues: CSVSRGTGGNTIYF. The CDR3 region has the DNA TGCAGTGTTAGTAGAGGGACTGGTGGAAACACCATATATTTT.

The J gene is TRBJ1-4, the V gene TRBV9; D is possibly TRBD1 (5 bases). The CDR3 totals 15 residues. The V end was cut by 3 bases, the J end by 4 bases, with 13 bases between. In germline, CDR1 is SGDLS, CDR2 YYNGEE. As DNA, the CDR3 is TGTGCCAGCAGCGCTACAGGAGACTTTAATGAAAAACTGTTTTTT. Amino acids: CASSATGDFNEKLFF.

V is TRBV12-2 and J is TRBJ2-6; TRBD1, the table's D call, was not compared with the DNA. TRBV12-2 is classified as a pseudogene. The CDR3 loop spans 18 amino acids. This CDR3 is CASRLVNDRDSGANVLTF. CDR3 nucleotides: TGTGCAAGTCGCTTAGTAAACGACAGGGATTCTGGGGCCAACGTCCTGACTTTC.

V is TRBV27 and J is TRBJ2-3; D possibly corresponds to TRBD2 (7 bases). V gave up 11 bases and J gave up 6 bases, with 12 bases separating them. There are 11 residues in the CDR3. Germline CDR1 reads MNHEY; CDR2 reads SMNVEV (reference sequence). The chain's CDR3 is CAGGGGDTQYF. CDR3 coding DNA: TGTGCCGGGGGAGGGGGGGATACGCAGTATTTT.

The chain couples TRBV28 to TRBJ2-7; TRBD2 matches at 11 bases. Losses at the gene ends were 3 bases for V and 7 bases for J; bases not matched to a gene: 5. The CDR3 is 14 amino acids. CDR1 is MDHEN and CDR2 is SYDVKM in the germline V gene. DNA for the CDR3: TGTGCCAGCAGTTTCTGGCTAGCGGGAGGTGAGCAGTACTTC. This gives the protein CASSFWLAGGEQYF.